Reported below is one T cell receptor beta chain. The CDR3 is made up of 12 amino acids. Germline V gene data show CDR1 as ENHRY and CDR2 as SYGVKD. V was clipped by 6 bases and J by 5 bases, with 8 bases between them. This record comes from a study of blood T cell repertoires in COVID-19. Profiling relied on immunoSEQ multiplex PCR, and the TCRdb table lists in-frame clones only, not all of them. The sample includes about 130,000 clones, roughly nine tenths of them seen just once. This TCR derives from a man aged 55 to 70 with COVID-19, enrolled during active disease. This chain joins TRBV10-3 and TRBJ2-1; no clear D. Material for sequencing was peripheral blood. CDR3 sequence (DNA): TGTGCCATCAGGGAGATAGACAATGAGCAGTTCTTC. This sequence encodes CAIREIDNEQFF.